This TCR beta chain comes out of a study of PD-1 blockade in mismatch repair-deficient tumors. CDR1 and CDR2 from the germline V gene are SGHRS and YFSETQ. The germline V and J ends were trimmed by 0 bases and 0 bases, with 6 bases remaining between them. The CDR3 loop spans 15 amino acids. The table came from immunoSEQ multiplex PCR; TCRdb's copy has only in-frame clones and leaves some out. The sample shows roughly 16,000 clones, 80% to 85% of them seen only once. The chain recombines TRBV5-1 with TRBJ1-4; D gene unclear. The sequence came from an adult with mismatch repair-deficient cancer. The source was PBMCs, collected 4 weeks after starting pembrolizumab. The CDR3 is CASSLVPATNEKLFF. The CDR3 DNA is TGCGCCAGCAGCTTGGTACCGGCAACTAATGAAAAACTGTTTTTT.